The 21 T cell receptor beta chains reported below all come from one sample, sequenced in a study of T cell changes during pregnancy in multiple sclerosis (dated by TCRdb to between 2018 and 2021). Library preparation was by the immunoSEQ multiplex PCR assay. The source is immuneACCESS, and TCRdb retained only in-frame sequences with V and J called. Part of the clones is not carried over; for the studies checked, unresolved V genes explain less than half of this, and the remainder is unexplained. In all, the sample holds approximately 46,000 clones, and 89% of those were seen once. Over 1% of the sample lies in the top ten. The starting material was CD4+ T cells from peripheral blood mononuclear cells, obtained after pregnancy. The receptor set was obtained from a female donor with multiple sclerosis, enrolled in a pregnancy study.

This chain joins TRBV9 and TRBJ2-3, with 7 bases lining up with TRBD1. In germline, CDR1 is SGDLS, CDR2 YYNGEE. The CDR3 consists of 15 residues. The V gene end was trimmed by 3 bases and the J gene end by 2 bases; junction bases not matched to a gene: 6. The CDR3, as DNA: TGTGCCAGCAGCGGTACGGGACAGACCACAGATACGCAGTATTTT. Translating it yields CASSGTGQTTDTQYF.

The CDR3 DNA sequence: TGTGCCAGTAGTAGGGGACTAGCGGGAGGAGGTTTCTACGAGCAGTACTTC. Protein sequence: CASSRGLAGGGFYEQYF. This chain joins TRBV19 and TRBJ2-7; TRBD2 aligns across 15 bases. CDR1 and CDR2 from the germline V gene are LNHDA and SQIVND (reference sequence). This CDR3 comprises 17 residues. J was trimmed by 3 bases and V by 4 bases; bases with no gene match: 7.

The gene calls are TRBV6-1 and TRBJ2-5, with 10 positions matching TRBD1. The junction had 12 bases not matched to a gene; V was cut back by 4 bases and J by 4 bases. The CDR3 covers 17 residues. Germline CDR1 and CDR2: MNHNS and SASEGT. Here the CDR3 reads CASSARSGQGFGETQYF. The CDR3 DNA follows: TGTGCCAGCAGTGCCCGATCGGGACAGGGGTTCGGAGAGACCCAGTACTTC.

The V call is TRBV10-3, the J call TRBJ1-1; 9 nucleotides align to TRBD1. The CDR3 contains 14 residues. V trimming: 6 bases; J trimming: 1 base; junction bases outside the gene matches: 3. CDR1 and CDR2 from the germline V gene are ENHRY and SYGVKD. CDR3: CAISTGQGNTEAFF. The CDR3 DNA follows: TGTGCCATCAGCACGGGACAGGGGAACACTGAAGCTTTCTTT.

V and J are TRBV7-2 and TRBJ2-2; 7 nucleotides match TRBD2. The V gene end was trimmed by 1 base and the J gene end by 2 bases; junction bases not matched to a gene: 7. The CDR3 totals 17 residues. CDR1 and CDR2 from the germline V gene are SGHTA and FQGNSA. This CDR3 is CASSLEAGAFNTGELFF. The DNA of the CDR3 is TGTGCCAGCAGCTTAGAGGCGGGAGCCTTTAACACCGGGGAGCTGTTTTTT.

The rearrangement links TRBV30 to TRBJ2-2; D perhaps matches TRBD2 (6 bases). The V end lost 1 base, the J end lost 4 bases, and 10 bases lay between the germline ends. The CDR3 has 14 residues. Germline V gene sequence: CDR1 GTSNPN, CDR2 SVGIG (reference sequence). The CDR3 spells CAWSAGVGTGELFF. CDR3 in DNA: TGTGCCTGGAGTGCGGGAGTGGGCACCGGGGAGCTGTTTTTT.

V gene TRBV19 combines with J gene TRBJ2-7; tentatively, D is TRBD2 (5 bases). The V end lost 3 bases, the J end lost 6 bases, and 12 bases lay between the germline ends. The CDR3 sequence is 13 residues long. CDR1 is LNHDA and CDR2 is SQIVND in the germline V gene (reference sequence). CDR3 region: CASSILTSGEQYF. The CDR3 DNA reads TGTGCCAGTAGTATCTTAACTAGTGGCGAGCAGTACTTC.

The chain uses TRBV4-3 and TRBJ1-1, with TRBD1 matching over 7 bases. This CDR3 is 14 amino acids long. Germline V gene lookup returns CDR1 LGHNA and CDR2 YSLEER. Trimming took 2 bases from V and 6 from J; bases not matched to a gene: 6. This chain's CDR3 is CASSQPDRVSEAFF. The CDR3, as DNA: TGCGCCAGCAGCCAACCCGACAGGGTGTCTGAAGCTTTCTTT.

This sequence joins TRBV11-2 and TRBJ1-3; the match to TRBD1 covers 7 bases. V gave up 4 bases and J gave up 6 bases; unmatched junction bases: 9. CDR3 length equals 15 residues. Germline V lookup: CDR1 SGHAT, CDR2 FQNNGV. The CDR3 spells CASSSTTGVANTIYF. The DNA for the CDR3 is TGTGCCAGCAGCTCGACAACAGGGGTTGCAAACACCATATATTTT. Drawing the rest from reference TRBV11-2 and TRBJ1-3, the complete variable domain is EAGVAQSPRYKIIEKRQSVAFWCNPISGHATLYWYQQILGQGPKLLIQFQNNGVVDDSQLPKDRFSAERLKGVDSTLKIQPAKLEDSAVYLCASSSTTGVANTIYFGEGSWLTVV.

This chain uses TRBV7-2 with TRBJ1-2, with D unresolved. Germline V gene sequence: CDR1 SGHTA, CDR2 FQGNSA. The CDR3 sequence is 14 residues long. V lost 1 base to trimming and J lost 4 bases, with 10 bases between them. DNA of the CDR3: TGTGCCAGCAGCTTAGGGATCAGGCCCTATGGCTACACCTTC. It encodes CASSLGIRPYGYTF. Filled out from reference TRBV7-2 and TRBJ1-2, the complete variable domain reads GAGVSQSPSNKVTEKGKDVELRCDPISGHTALYWYRQSLGQGLEFLIYFQGNSAPDKSGLPSDRFSAERTGGSVSTLTIQRTQQEDSAVYLCASSLGIRPYGYTFGSGTRLTVV.

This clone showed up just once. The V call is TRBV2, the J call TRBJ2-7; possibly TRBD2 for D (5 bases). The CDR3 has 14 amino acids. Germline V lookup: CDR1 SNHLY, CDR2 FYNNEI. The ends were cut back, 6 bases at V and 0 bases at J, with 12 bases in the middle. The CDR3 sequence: CASRDYVLSYEQYF. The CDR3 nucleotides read TGTGCCAGCAGAGACTACGTGCTCTCCTACGAGCAGTACTTC.

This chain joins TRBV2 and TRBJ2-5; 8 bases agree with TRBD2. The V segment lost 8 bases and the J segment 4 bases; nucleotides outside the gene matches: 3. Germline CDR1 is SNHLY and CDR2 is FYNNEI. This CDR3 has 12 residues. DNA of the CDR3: TGTGCCAGCGCGGCGGGAGGAGAGACCCAGTACTTC. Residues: CASAAGGETQYF.

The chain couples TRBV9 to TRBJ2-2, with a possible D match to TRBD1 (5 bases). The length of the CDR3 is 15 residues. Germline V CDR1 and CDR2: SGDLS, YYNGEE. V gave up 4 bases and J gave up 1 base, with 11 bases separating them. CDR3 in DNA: TGTGCCAGCAGCCCCGGAACAGGGAACACCGGGGAGCTGTTTTTT. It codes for CASSPGTGNTGELFF.

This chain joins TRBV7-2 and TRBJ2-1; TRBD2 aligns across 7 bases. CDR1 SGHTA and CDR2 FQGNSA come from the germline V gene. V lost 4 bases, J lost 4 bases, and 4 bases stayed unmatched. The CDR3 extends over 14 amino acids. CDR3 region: CASSSLAAYNEQFF. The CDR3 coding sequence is TGTGCCAGCAGCTCCCTAGCGGCATACAATGAGCAGTTCTTC.

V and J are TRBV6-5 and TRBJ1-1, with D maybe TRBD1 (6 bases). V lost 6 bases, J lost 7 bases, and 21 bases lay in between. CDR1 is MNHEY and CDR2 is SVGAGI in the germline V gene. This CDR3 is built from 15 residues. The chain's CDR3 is CASRGAGAVELEAFF. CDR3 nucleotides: TGTGCCAGCAGGGGGGCGGGGGCGGTCGAGCTTGAAGCTTTCTTT.

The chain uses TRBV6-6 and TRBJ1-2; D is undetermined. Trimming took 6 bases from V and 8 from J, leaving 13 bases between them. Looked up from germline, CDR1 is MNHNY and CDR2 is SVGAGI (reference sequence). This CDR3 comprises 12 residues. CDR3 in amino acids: CASRGAGWGYTF. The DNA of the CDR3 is TGTGCCAGCAGGGGAGCGGGTTGGGGCTACACCTTC.

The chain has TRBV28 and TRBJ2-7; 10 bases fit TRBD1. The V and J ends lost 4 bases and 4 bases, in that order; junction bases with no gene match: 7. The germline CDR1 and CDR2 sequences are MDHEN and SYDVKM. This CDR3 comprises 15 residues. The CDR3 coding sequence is TGTGCCAGCAGTTACGGACAGGGGGGTAGGTACGAGCAGTACTTC. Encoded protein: CASSYGQGGRYEQYF.

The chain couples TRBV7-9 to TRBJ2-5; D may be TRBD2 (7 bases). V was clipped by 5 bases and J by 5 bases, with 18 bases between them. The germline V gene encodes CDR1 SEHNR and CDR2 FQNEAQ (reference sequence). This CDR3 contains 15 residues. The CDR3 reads CASSRQGGAWETQYF. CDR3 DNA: TGTGCCAGCAGCCGCCAAGGGGGGGCGTGGGAGACCCAGTACTTC.

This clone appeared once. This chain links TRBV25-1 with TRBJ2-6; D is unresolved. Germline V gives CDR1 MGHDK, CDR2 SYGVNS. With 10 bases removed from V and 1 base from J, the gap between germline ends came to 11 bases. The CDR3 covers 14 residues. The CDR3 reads CATAISSGANVLTF. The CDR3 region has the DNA TGTGCCACTGCTATCTCTTCTGGGGCCAACGTCCTGACTTTC. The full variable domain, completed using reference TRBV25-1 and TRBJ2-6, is EADIYQTPRYLVIGTGKKITLECSQTMGHDKMYWYQQDPGMELHLIHYSYGVNSTEKGDLSSESTVSRIRTEHFPLTLESARPSHTSQYLCATAISSGANVLTFGAGSRLTVL.

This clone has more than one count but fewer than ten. CDR3 sequence: CASSDGQGAKGGYSPLHF. The DNA for the CDR3 is TGTGCCAGCAGCGATGGACAGGGGGCCAAGGGAGGTTATTCACCCCTCCACTTT. V is TRBV9 and J is TRBJ1-6, with 11 bases fitting TRBD1. V was clipped by 3 bases and J by 8 bases; unmatched bases: 13. The germline gives CDR1 SGDLS, CDR2 YYNGEE. This CDR3 region has 18 residues. The whole variable domain, filled in from reference TRBV9 and TRBJ1-6, reads DSGVTQTPKHLITATGQRVTLRCSPRSGDLSVYWYQQSLDQGLQFLIQYYNGEERAKGNILERFSAQQFPDLHSELNLSSLELGDSALYFCASSDGQGAKGGYSPLHFGNGTRLTVT.

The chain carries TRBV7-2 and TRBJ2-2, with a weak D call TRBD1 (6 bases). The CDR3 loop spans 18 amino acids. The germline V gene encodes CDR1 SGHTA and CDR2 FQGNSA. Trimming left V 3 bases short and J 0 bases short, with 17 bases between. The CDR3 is CASSFTGTPIANTGELFF. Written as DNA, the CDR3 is TGTGCCAGCAGCTTCACCGGGACACCGATTGCGAACACCGGGGAGCTGTTTTTT.